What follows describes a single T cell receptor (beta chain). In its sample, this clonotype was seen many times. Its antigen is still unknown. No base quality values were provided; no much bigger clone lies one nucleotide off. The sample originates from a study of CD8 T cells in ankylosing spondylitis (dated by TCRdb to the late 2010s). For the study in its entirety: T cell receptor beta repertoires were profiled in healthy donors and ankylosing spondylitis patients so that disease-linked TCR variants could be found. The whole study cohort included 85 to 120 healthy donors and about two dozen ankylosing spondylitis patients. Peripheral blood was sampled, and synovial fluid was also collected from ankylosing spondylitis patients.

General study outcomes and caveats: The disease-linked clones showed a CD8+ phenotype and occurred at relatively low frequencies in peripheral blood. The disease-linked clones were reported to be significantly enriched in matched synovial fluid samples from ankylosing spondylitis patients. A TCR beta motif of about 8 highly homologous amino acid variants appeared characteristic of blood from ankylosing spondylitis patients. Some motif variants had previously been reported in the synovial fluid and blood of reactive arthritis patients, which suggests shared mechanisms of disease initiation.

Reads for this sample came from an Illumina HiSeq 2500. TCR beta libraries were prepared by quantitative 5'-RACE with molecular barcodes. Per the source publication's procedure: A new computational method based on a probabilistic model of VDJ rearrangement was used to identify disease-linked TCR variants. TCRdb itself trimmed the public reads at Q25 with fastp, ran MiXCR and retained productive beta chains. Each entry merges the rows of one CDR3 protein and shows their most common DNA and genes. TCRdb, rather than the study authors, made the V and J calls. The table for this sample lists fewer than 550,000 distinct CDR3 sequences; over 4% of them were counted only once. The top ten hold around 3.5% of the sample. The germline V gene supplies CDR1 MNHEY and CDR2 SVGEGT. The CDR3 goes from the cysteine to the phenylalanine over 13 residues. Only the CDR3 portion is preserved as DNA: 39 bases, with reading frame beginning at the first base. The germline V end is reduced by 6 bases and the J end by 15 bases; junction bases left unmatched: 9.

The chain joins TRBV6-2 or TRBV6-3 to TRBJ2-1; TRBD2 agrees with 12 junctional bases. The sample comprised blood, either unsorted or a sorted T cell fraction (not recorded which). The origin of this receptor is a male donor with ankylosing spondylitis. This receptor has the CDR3 CASRSSGGASPFF. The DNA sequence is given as TGTGCCAGCAGATCTAGCGGGGGGGCCAGTCCGTTCTTC.